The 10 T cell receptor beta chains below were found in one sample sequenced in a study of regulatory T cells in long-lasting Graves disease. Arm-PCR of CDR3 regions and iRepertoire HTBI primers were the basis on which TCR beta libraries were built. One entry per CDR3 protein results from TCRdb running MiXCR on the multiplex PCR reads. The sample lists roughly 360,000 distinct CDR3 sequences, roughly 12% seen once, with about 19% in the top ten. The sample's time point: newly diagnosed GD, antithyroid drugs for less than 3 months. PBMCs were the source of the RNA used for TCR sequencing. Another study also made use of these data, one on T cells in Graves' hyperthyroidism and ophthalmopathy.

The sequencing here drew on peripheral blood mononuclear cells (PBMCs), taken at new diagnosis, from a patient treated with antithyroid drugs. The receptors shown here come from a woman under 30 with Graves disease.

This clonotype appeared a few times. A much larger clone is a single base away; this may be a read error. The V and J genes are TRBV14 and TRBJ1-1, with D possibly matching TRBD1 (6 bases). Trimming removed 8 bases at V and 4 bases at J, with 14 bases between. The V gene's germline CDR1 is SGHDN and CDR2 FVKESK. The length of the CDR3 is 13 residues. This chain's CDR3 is CASGRKGGTEAFF. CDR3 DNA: TGTGCCAGCGGCCGTAAAGGGGGCACTGAAGCTTTCTTT.

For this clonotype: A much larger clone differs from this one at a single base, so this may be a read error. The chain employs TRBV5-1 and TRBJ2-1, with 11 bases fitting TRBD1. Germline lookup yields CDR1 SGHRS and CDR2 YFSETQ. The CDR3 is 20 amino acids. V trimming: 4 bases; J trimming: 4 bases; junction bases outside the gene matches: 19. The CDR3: CASSTRDRGSLVLYYNEQFF. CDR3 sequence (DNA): TGCGCCAGCAGCACCCGGGACAGGGGGTCTCTAGTCTTATATTACAATGAGCAGTTCTTC.

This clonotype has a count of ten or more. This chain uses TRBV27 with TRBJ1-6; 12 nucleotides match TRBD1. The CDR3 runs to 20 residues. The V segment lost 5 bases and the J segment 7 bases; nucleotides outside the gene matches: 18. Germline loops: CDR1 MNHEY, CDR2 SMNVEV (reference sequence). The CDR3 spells CASSLIGGQGAGWTNSPLHF. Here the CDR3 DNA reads TGTGCCAGCAGTCTTATTGGGGGACAGGGGGCTGGATGGACAAATTCACCCCTCCACTTT.

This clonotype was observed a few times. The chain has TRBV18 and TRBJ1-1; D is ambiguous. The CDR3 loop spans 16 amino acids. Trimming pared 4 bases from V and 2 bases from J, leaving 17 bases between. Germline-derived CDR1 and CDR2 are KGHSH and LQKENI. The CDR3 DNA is TGTGCCAGCTCACTCTCGCCCGAGCCGTATAACACTGAAGCTTTCTTT. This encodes CASSLSPEPYNTEAFF.

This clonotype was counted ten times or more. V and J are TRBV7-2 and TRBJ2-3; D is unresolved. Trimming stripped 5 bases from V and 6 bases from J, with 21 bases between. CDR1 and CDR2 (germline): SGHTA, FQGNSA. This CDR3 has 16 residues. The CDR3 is CASSQSRLMPKDTQYF. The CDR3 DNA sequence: TGTGCCAGCAGCCAATCCCGGCTAATGCCAAAGGATACGCAGTATTTT.

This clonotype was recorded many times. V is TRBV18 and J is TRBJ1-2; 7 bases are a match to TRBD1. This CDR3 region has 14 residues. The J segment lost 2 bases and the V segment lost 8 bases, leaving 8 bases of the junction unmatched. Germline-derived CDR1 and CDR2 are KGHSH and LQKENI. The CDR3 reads CASSRQGSNYGYTF. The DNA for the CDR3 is TGTGCCAGCAGTCGACAGGGTTCAAACTATGGCTACACCTTC.

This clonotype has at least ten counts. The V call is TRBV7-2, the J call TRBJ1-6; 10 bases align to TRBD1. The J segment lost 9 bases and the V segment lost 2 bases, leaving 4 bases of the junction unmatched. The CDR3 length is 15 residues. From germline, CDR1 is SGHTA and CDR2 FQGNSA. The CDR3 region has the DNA TGTGCCAGCAGCTTACGCGGGACAGGGGCTTCACCCCTCCACTTT. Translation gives CASSLRGTGASPLHF.

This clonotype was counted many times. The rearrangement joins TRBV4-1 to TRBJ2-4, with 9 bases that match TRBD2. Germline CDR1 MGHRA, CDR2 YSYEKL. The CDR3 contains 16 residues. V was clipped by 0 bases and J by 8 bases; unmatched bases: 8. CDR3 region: CASSQDGSGSRDIQYF. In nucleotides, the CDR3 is TGCGCCAGCAGCCAAGATGGTAGCGGGAGTCGGGACATTCAGTACTTC.

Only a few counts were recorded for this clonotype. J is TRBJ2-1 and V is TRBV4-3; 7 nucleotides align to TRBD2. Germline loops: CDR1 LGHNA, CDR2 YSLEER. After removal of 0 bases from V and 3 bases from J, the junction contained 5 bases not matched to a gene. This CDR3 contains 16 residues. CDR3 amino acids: CASSQEVAGVYNEQFF. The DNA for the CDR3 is TGCGCCAGCAGCCAAGAGGTGGCGGGGGTCTACAATGAGCAGTTCTTC.

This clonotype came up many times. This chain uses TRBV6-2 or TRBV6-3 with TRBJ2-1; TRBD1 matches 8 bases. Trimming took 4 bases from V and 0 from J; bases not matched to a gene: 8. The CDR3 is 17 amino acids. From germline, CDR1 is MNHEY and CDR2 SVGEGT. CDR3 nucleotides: TGTGCCAGCAGTTCCCGGGGACAGGTACGCTCCTACAATGAGCAGTTCTTC. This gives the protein CASSSRGQVRSYNEQFF.